One and the same sample provided the 5 T cell receptor beta chains below, sequenced in a study of blood T cell repertoires in COVID-19. TCRdb keeps only in-frame clones here, not all; method: immunoSEQ multiplex PCR. The sample consists of 250,000 to 300,000 clones, 70% to 90% of them appearing once. Material for sequencing was peripheral blood. The receptors come from a woman in her seventies with acute or convalescent COVID-19.

This clone occurred a few times. The chain is built from TRBV6-5 and TRBJ1-4; unclear D gene. The germline V gene has CDR1 MNHEY and CDR2 SVGAGI. CDR3 size: 10 residues. Trimming removed 11 bases from V and 8 bases from J, with 9 bases in between. In DNA, the CDR3 is TGTGCCGTTGGGAGGGAAAAACTGTTTTTT. Its protein is CAVGREKLFF.

This clone was detected a few times. The chain has TRBV5-1 and TRBJ2-5; 8 nucleotides line up with TRBD1. The CDR3 spans 13 residues. The V and J ends lost 3 bases and 4 bases, in that order; junction bases with no gene match: 2. Per the germline V gene, CDR1 is SGHRS and CDR2 is YFSETQ. The DNA for the CDR3 is TGCGCCAGCAGCTGGCAGGGGGCAGAGACCCAGTACTTC. Its translation is CASSWQGAETQYF.

The chain has TRBV6-2 or TRBV6-3 and TRBJ2-1; the D gene is possibly TRBD2 (7 bases). The germline CDR1 and CDR2 sequences are MNHEY and SVGEGT. The V end lost 4 bases, the J end lost 4 bases, and 11 bases lay between the germline ends. The CDR3 contains 14 residues. The CDR3 coding sequence is TGTGCCAGCAGTTGGGGGGGCCGGTACAATGAGCAGTTCTTC. This translates into CASSWGGRYNEQFF.

The chain carries TRBV2 and TRBJ1-1, with D possibly TRBD1 on 5 matching bases. V lost 7 bases and J 1 base, leaving 13 bases between the germline ends. CDR3 length: 14 residues. Germline loops: CDR1 SNHLY, CDR2 FYNNEI. CDR3 in DNA: TGTGCCAGCACTTTAATGACAGAGAACACTGAAGCTTTCTTT. Translation gives CASTLMTENTEAFF.

This clone was seen only once. This rearrangement joins TRBV2 to TRBJ2-7; tentatively, D is TRBD2 (7 bases). The CDR3 runs 15 residues. Germline lookup yields CDR1 SNHLY and CDR2 FYNNEI. Trimming stripped 3 bases from V and 2 bases from J, with 14 bases between. The CDR3 nucleotides read TGTGCCAGCAGTGAGGGGGGGCAGGGGCCCTACGAGCAGTACTTC. The encoded protein is CASSEGGQGPYEQYF. Full variable domain (remainder filled in from reference TRBV2 and TRBJ2-7): EPEVTQTPSHQVTQMGQEVILRCVPISNHLYFYWYRQILGQKVEFLVSFYNNEISEKSEIFDDQFSVERPDGSNFTLKIRSTKLEDSAMYFCASSEGGQGPYEQYFGPGTRLTVT.